This T cell receptor (beta chain) was documented in a study of naive CD8 T cells in extremely preterm neonates. For the study at large: The methods list adults as 20-50 years; the abstract says 25-50.

Study outcomes and limitations: Preterm neonate repertoires were significantly less rich by iChao1 than others.

Remarks on this clone: As yet, its antigen is unknown.

The V gene end was trimmed by 3 bases and the J gene end by 0 bases; junction bases not matched to a gene: 1. Per the germline V gene, CDR1 is SGHTA and CDR2 is FQGTGA. This CDR3 is 14 amino acids long. Using immunoSEQ multiplex PCR, the repertoire was profiled, and TCRdb retains in-frame clones only, with some absent. The sample yields several thousand clones, almost 98% seen once. The gene calls are TRBV7-3 and TRBJ2-7; 8 positions agree with TRBD2. This TCR came from a human donor in good health. The sequenced material came from naive CD8+ T cells from blood. The CDR3 loop is CASSFSGGSYEQYF. As DNA, the CDR3 is TGTGCCAGCAGCTTCAGCGGGGGCTCCTACGAGCAGTACTTC.